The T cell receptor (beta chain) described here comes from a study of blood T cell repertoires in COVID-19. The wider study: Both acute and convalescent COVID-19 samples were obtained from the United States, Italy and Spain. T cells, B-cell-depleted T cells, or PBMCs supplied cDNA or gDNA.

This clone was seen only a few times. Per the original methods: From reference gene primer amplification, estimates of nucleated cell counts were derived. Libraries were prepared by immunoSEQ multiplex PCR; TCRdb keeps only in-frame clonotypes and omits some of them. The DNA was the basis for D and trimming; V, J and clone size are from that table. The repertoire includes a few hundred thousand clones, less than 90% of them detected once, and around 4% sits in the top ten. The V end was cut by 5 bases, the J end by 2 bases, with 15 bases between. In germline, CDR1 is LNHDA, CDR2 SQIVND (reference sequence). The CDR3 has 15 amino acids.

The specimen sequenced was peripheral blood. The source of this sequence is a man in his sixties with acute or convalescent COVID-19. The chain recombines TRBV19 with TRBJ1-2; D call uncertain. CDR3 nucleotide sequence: TGTGCCAGTAGTCGCTTCGCGGGGAAGAACTATGGCTACACCTTC. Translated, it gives CASSRFAGKNYGYTF.